This T cell receptor beta chain was identified during a study of blood T cell repertoires in COVID-19. This CDR3 is built from 15 residues. Losses at the gene ends were 4 bases for V and 3 bases for J; bases not matched to a gene: 7. CDR1 is KGHSH, CDR2 LQKENI, per germline. Here immunoSEQ multiplex PCR was the method, and the copy in TCRdb shows in-frame clones only, minus some. The table has about 59,000 clones, about 84% seen once. Sequenced material: peripheral blood. This sequence originates from a man in his fifties or sixties with acute or convalescent COVID-19. This chain links TRBV18 with TRBJ2-3, with TRBD1 matching 7 bases. The CDR3 sequence: CASSLASRGTDTQYF. The CDR3 nucleotides read TGTGCCAGCTCACTAGCGAGCAGGGGGACAGATACGCAGTATTTT.